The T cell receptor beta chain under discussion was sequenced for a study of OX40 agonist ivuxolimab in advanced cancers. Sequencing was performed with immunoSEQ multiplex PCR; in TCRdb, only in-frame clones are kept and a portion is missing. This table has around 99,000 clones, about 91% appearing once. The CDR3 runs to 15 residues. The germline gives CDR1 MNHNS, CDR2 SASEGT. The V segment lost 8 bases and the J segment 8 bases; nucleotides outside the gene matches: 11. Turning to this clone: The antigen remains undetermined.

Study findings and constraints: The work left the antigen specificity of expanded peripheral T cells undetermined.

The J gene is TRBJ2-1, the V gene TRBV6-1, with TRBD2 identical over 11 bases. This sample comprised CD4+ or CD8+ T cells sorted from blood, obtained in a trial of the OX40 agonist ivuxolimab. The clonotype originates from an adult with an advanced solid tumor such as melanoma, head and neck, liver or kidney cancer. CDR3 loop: CASVSGLAARDEQFF. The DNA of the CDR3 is TGTGCCAGCGTGTCGGGACTAGCGGCGCGCGATGAGCAGTTCTTC.